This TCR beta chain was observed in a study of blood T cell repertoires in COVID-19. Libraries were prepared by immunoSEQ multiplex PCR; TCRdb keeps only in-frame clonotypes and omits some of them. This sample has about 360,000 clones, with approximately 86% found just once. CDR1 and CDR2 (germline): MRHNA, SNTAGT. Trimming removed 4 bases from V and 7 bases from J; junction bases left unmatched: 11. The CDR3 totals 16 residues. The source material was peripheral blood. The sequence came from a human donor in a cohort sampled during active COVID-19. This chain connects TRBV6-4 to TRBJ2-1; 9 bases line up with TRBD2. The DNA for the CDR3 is TGTGCCAGCAGTGCGGGTAGCGGGAGACTCGCGAATGAGCAGTTCTTC. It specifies CASSAGSGRLANEQFF.